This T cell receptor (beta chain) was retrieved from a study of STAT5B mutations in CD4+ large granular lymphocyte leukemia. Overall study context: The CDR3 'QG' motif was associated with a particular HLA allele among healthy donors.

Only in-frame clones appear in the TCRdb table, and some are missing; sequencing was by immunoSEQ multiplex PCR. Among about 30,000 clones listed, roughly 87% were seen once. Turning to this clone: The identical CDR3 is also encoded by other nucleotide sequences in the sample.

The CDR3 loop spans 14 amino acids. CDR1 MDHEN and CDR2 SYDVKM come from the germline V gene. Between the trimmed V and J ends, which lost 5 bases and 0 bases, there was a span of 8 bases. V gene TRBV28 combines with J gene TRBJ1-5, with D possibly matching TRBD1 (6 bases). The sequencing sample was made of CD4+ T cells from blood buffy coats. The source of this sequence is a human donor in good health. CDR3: CASSGQISNQPQHF. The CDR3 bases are TGTGCCAGCAGTGGACAGATTAGCAATCAGCCCCAGCATTTT.